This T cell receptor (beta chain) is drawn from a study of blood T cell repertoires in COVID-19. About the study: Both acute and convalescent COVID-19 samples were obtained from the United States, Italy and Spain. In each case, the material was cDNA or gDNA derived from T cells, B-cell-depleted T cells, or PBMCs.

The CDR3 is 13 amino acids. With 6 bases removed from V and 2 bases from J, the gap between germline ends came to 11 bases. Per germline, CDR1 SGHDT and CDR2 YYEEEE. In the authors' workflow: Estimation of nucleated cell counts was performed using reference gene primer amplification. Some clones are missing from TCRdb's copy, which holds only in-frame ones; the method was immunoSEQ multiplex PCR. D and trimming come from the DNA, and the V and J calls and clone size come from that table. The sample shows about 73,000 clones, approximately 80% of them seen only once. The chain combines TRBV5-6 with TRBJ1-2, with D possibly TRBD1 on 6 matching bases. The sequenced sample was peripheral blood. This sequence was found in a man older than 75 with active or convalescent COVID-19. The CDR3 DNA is TGTGCCAGCACCGGGGACACGAACTATGGCTACACCTTC. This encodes CASTGDTNYGYTF.